This is a list of T cell receptor beta chains from one sample in a study of response to subunit inactivated influenza vaccine. Each CDR3 protein is one row after TCRdb ran MiXCR on the RT-PCR reads. The table has 530,000 or so distinct CDR3 sequences, roughly 12% seen once. The input for sequencing was PBMCs from blood, taken on the day of vaccination. These receptor sequences come from a man aged 50 to 59 who received an inactivated influenza vaccine. Both conserved end residues are part of each CDR3. A D gene is named only where the DNA matches it firmly. Expanded clones are given a class, and other clones once, few, many or no size at all.

V	D	J	size	DNA	CDR3
TRBV7-2	-	TRBJ2-4	few	TGTGCCAGCAGCTGGACAGCCAGTAACAAAAACATTCAGTACTTC	CASSWTASNKNIQYF
TRBV6-5	-	TRBJ2-2	few	TGTGCCAGCAGTTACGGTTGGCAGTCCACCGGGGAGCTGTTTTTT	CASSYGWQSTGELFF
TRBV3-1	TRBD2	TRBJ2-7	many	TGTGCCAGCAGCTACGGACTAGCGGGGGCCTACGAGCAGTACTTC	CASSYGLAGAYEQYF
TRBV12-3/TRBV12-4	-	TRBJ1-4	few	TGTGCCAGCAGTTGGGCTACAAATGAAAAACTGTTTTTT	CASSWATNEKLFF
TRBV18	-	TRBJ2-1	-	TGTGCCAGCTCAGACGGAAGACAGAGCTCCTACAATGAGCAGTTCTTC	CASSDGRQSSYNEQFF
TRBV10-3	TRBD1	TRBJ2-3	-	TGTGCCATCAGTGATTACCGGGACAGGTACACAGATACGCAGTATTTT	CAISDYRDRYTDTQYF
TRBV5-1	-	TRBJ2-2	many	TGCGCCAGCAGCTGGGACACAACCGGGGAGCTGTTTTTT	CASSWDTTGELFF
TRBV29-1	TRBD2	TRBJ2-1	-	TGCAGCGTTCTACTAGCGGGAGTTAGCTACAATGAGCAGTTCTTC	CSVLLAGVSYNEQFF
TRBV5-1	-	TRBJ2-3	many	TGCGCCAGCGGTTTCTCGGATTTAGCAGATACGCAGTATTTT	CASGFSDLADTQYF
TRBV20-1	TRBD2	TRBJ2-7	few	TGCAGTGCTAGGAGCGGGAACTCCTACGAGCAGTACTTC	CSARSGNSYEQYF
TRBV7-8	-	TRBJ1-1	-	TGTGCCAGCAGCTTAAGTATTCACAGGGTAACTGAAGCTTTCTTT	CASSLSIHRVTEAFF
TRBV12-3/TRBV12-4	-	TRBJ1-1	many	TGTGCCAGCTCCCGCCAAATGAACACTGAAGCTTTCTTT	CASSRQMNTEAFF
TRBV12-3/TRBV12-4	-	TRBJ2-7	many	TGTGCCAGCAGTTTGTCGGGTCGACAGTACTTC	CASSLSGRQYF
TRBV9	-	TRBJ2-2	few	TGTGCCAGCAGCGTAGCACCCACCGGGGAGCTGTTTTTT	CASSVAPTGELFF
TRBV18	-	TRBJ1-1	many	TGTGCCAGCTCACCGAACAAGAACACTGAAGCTTTCTTT	CASSPNKNTEAFF
TRBV5-1	-	TRBJ2-3	-	TGCGCCAGCAGCTTGGAACAGGCCGGCACAGATACGCAGTATTTT	CASSLEQAGTDTQYF
TRBV3-1	TRBD2	TRBJ2-7	few	TGTGCCAGCAGCCAAGCGACTAGCGGGGGGCCATACTCCTACGAGCAGTACTTC	CASSQATSGGPYSYEQYF
TRBV29-1	TRBD2	TRBJ2-5	few	TGCAGCGTGGGACCCGGGACTAGTCCGCGGGAGACCCAGTACTTC	CSVGPGTSPRETQYF
TRBV12-3/TRBV12-4	TRBD2	TRBJ2-4	few	TGTGCCAGCAGTGCGGGACTCCCCGGGGGGGAAAACATTCAGTACTTC	CASSAGLPGGENIQYF
TRBV20-1	-	TRBJ2-7	-	TGCAGTGCTAACTTCGGTGGGGGGCAGGGTTGGAACGAGCAGTACTTC	CSANFGGGQGWNEQYF
TRBV6-1	-	TRBJ2-7	-	TGTGCCAGCAGTCCGGTTTCTTTCCCCTACGAGCAGTACTTC	CASSPVSFPYEQYF
TRBV5-1	-	TRBJ2-2	-	TGCGCCAGCGAACAGGCCCCGAACACCGGGGAGCTGTTTTTT	CASEQAPNTGELFF
TRBV6-1	TRBD2	TRBJ2-2	few	TGTGCCAGCAGTCCGGTAGCGGGGGGGCGCACCGGGGAGCTGTTTTTT	CASSPVAGGRTGELFF
TRBV15	-	TRBJ2-7	-	TGTGCCACCAGCAGAACAGACTACGAGCAGTACTTC	CATSRTDYEQYF
TRBV20-1	TRBD1	TRBJ2-7	many	TGCAGTGCCACCGGTTCCGCGACAGGGGGTTCCTACTTC	CSATGSATGGSYF
TRBV4-1	-	TRBJ2-1	few	TGCGCCAGCAGCCAAAATCAAGGACGGAGACTTTCAATCAATGAGCAGTTCTTC	CASSQNQGRRLSINEQFF
TRBV10-2	TRBD1	TRBJ1-1	few	TGCGCCAGCGGGGACAGGGCCGCGATGAACACTGAAGCTTTCTTT	CASGDRAAMNTEAFF
TRBV11-2	TRBD2	TRBJ2-1	-	TGTGCCAGCAGCTCACACCTAGCGGTTGTTAGGGGCAATGAGCAGTTCTTC	CASSSHLAVVRGNEQFF
TRBV28	-	TRBJ2-6	-	TGTGCCAGCAGTGTAGGGACCCCTCAAGTCCTGACTTTC	CASSVGTPQVLTF
TRBV20-1	TRBD1	TRBJ1-2	few	TGCAGTGCTAGTCCGGGGACAGGGGGCCGCCAAAACTATGGCTACACCTTC	CSASPGTGGRQNYGYTF
TRBV29-1	-	TRBJ1-2	few	TGCAGCGTTGCGGTTCGGACAGCAAACTATGGCTACACCTTC	CSVAVRTANYGYTF
TRBV4-2	TRBD2	TRBJ2-7	-	TGTGCCAGCAGCCAAGATCTCCTAGCGGGAGCTTTCTACGAGCAGTACTTC	CASSQDLLAGAFYEQYF
TRBV12-3/TRBV12-4	TRBD1	TRBJ2-7	-	TGTGCCAGTAAGACAGGGGCCCACTCCTACGAGCAGTACTTC	CASKTGAHSYEQYF
TRBV12-3/TRBV12-4	-	TRBJ2-5	-	TGTGCCAGCAGCAGACACGGTCGAGAGACCCAGTACTTC	CASSRHGRETQYF
TRBV2	-	TRBJ2-6	few	TGTGCCAGCAGTGCTCTGCGCTCTGTCGGGGCCAACGTCCTGACTTTC	CASSALRSVGANVLTF
TRBV20-1	TRBD2	TRBJ2-3	few	TGCAGTGCTAGACCGGGACTAGCGGGGGCTGATACGCAGTATTTT	CSARPGLAGADTQYF
TRBV28	-	TRBJ1-2	-	TGTGCCAGCTACGCGCCCGACCAGGGAGGGCTCGGCTACACCTTC	CASYAPDQGGLGYTF
TRBV15	TRBD2	TRBJ2-7	once	TGTGCCACCAGCAGAGTAGCGGGAGCCACATACGAGCAGTACTTC	CATSRVAGATYEQYF
TRBV12-3/TRBV12-4	-	TRBJ1-2	many	TGTGCCAGCAGTTTTGGTGGCTATGGCTACACCTTC	CASSFGGYGYTF
TRBV12-3/TRBV12-4	TRBD1	TRBJ2-7	-	TGTGCCAGCAGTCACAGGGGGATTCCAAGTGAGCAGTACTTC	CASSHRGIPSEQYF
TRBV4-3	-	TRBJ1-2	-	TGCGCCAGCAGCCAAGTGGGAGGTTTCGGCTACACCTTC	CASSQVGGFGYTF
TRBV24-1	-	TRBJ2-5	few	TGTGCCACCAGCCCCGGGACGTCCCAAGAGACCCAGTACTTC	CATSPGTSQETQYF
TRBV15	-	TRBJ2-7	-	TGTGCCACCAGCACGACTCCAGCGTACGAGCAGTACTTC	CATSTTPAYEQYF
TRBV2	-	TRBJ1-1	few	TGTGCCAGCAGGACCGGGACGGCAAACCAACCGAACACTGAAGCTTTCTTT	CASRTGTANQPNTEAFF
TRBV5-8	TRBD2	TRBJ2-1	few	TGTGCCAGCAGCCCTAGCGGGACTAGCGGCCACAATGAGCAGTTCTTC	CASSPSGTSGHNEQFF
TRBV6-2/TRBV6-3	TRBD1	TRBJ1-1	few	TGTGCCAGCAGCTTGACAGGGGAACTGGGGAACACTGAAGCTTTCTTT	CASSLTGELGNTEAFF
TRBV5-1	TRBD2	TRBJ2-3	-	TGCGCCAGCAGCTTGTGGGGAGCGGGGGCTGAAGATACGCAGTATTTT	CASSLWGAGAEDTQYF
TRBV7-9	-	TRBJ2-3	few	TGTGCCAGCAGCTCCGTATTTCCTAGCACAGATACGCAGTATTTT	CASSSVFPSTDTQYF
TRBV4-2	-	TRBJ1-3	many	TGTGCCAGCAGCCAAGGGTCGCAAAAAGGAAACACCATATATTTT	CASSQGSQKGNTIYF
TRBV20-1	-	TRBJ2-3	-	TGCAGCATCCTCCGGGCGACAGATACGCAGTATTTT	CSILRATDTQYF
TRBV28	-	TRBJ2-1	-	TGTGCCACCACATCCCCCTGGCAGGAAGGCAATGAGCAGTTCTTC	CATTSPWQEGNEQFF
TRBV4-3	-	TRBJ1-1	many	TGCGCCAGCAGCCAGCCGGGGTCGCTAACTGAAGCTTTCTTT	CASSQPGSLTEAFF
TRBV4-3	-	TRBJ2-5	many	TGCGCCAGCAGCCAAGACTGGGGGCAAGAGACCCAGTACTTC	CASSQDWGQETQYF
TRBV7-9	-	TRBJ2-2	-	TGTGCCAGCACAATAAGCGGGCAGAACACCGGGGAGCTGTTTTTT	CASTISGQNTGELFF